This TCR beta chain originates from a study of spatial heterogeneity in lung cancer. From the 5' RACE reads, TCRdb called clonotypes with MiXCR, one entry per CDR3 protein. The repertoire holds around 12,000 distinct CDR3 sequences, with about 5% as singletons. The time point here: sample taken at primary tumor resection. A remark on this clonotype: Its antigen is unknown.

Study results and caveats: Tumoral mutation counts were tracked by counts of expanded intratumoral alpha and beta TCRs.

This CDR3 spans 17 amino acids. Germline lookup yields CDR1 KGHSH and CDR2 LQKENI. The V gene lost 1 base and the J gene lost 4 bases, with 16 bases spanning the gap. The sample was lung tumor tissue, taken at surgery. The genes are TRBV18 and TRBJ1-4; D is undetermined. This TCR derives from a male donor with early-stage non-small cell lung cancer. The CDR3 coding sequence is TGTGCCAGCTCACCACGGGCCAGGCAGTCCTTTAATGAAAAACTGTTTTTT. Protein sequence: CASSPRARQSFNEKLFF.